This TCR beta chain was identified during a study of shared clonotypes between healthy human individuals. The study, taken as a whole, reports: Around 4.7% of naive CD4 clonotypes were shared across four donors. Rarefaction gave evidence that sorted-subset sequencing remained incomplete despite large depth.

The study drew its donors from healthy HIV-negative adults without recent acute infections or vaccinations. TCRdb's table, derived via immunoSEQ multiplex PCR, lists solely in-frame clones and lacks some. The repertoire has about 530,000 clones, almost 97% of them found once; the top ten carry 0.06%. As concerns this clone: What it binds is unknown.

The sample comprised naive CD4+ T cells sorted from blood. Subset denoted: CD45RA+ positively selected. This TCR came from a woman in her thirties in good health.

The CDR3 protein is CASSPLAGVQETQYF. The CDR3, as DNA: TGCGCCAGCAGCCCCCTAGCGGGAGTGCAAGAGACCCAGTACTTC. The chain carries TRBV4-1 and TRBJ2-5; 10 bases are a match to TRBD2. After removal of 4 bases from V and 2 bases from J, the junction contained 4 bases not matched to a gene. Germline V lookup: CDR1 MGHRA, CDR2 YSYEKL. This CDR3 is 15 amino acids long.